This T cell receptor beta chain was sequenced in a study of blood T cell repertoires in COVID-19. Turning to the study itself: From the United States, Italy and Spain came samples of acute and convalescent COVID-19. T cells, B-cell-depleted T cells, or PBMCs provided the cDNA or gDNA that served as material.

Germline loops: CDR1 LGHNA, CDR2 YSLEER. Losses at the gene ends were 3 bases for V and 8 bases for J; bases not matched to a gene: 6. The CDR3 sequence is 16 residues long. Study processing details: Reference gene primer amplification in the assay estimated nucleated cell counts. Only in-frame clones appear in the TCRdb table, and some are missing; sequencing was by immunoSEQ multiplex PCR. D and trimming were read from the DNA, whereas the V and J calls and clone size are those reported in that table. Counted here are about 220,000 clones, 80% to 85% occurring once; the ten biggest clones make up 20%.

This clonotype originated in a man under 40 with active or convalescent COVID-19. The V gene is TRBV4-3, the J gene TRBJ2-1; 14 bases are a match to TRBD2. The source material was peripheral blood. CDR3: CASSQWGLAGVYEQFF. CDR3 in DNA: TGCGCCAGCAGCCAGTGGGGACTAGCGGGAGTTTATGAGCAGTTCTTC.